This T cell receptor (beta chain) is from a study of radiation and T cells in renal cell carcinoma. Looked up from germline, CDR1 is MNHEY and CDR2 is SVGAGI. V was shortened by 11 bases and J by 6 bases, with 20 bases between the two germline ends. The length of the CDR3 is 14 residues. Sequenced by immunoSEQ multiplex PCR; TCRdb stores in-frame clones only, minus some. The table lists 120,000 to 150,000 clones, around four fifths of them singletons. Time point in this sample: baseline pretreatment blood. Noted treatment: 15 Gy SBRT to primary tumor, nephrectomy 4 weeks later. The chain carries TRBV6-5 and TRBJ2-1; the D is unclear. This TCR was sampled from a woman aged 45-60 years with renal cell carcinoma. The sequenced sample was blood, obtained from a patient whose treatment included radiotherapy and nephrectomy. DNA for the CDR3: TGTGCCGGCCGACTCGTAGTACGGCCCAATGAGCAGTTCTTC. This encodes CAGRLVVRPNEQFF.